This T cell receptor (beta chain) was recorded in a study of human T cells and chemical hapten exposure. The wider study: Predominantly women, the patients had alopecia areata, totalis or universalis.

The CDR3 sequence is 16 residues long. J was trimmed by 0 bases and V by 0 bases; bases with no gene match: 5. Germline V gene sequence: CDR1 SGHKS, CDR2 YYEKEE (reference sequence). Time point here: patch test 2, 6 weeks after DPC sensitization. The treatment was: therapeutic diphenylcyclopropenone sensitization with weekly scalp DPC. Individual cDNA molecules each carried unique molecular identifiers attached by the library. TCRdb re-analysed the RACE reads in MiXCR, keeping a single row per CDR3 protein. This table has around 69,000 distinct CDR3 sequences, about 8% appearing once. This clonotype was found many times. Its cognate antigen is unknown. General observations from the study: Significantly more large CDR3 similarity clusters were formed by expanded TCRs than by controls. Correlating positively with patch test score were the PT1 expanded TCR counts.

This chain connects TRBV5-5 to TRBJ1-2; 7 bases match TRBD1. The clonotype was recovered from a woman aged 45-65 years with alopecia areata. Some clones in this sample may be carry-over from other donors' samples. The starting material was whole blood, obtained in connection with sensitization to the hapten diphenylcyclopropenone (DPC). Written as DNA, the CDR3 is TGTGCCAGCAGCTTGGGAGGGACAGCTTCTAACTATGGCTACACCTTC. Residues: CASSLGGTASNYGYTF. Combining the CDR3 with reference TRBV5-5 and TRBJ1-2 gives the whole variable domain DAGVTQSPTHLIKTRGQQVTLRCSPISGHKSVSWYQQVLGQGPQFIFQYYEKEERGRGNFPDRFSARQFPNYSSELNVNALLLGDSALYLCASSLGGTASNYGYTFGSGTRLTVV.